This paragraph reports one TCR beta chain. Its antigen is as yet unknown. This specimen belongs to a study of vaccination and CD4 T cells after COVID-19. Study overall: Sampling after COVID took place at a median of around 91 days (range 35 to 161) following diagnosis. Blood was drawn a median 72 days post second dose, range 14 to 241.

Trimming cost V 5 bases and J 5 bases; bases outside gene matches: 8. Germline V lookup: CDR1 SGHVS, CDR2 FQNEAQ. The CDR3 is 15 amino acids. The Oncomine TCR Beta short-read assay generated sequence data from the DNA of cultured CD4+ T cells. TCRdb independently ran MiXCR on the PCR reads; one entry per CDR3 protein. Of about 26,000 distinct CDR3 sequences listed, 55% to 70% are singletons. Treatment indicated: roughly nine-day PBMC culture with coronavirus spike peptide pools or control peptides (ViraFEST assay). The TCR sequence derives from a human donor who had recovered from COVID-19. The chain uses TRBV7-8 and TRBJ1-4, with 7 bases identical to TRBD1. Sample: CD4+ T cells from blood, cultured in vitro. The DNA for the CDR3 is TGTGCCAGCAGCCGCGACAGGGTGCAAAATGAAAAACTGTTTTTT. Its protein is CASSRDRVQNEKLFF.